Following are 27 T cell receptor beta chains from one sample sequenced in a study of PD-1 blockade in classical Hodgkin lymphoma. As for time point: cycle 4 day 1 (C4D1), after less than 7 weeks of nivolumab. All the patients suffered relapse after autologous stem cell transplantation, and brentuximab vedotin exposure differed. Assay: immunoSEQ multiplex PCR; the TCRdb copy retains only in-frame clones and omits some. The sample lists about 64,000 clones, just over 90% occurring once. The starting material was peripheral blood mononuclear cells (PBMCs), obtained before the fourth cycle of nivolumab. The receptors stem from a human donor with classical Hodgkin lymphoma.

This chain uses TRBV28 with TRBJ1-4; D perhaps matches TRBD1 (5 bases). This CDR3 comprises 16 residues. The V gene's germline CDR1 is MDHEN and CDR2 SYDVKM. V dropped 5 bases and J dropped 0 bases, with 13 bases sitting between them. CDR3 protein: CASSPLDSATNEKLFF. DNA of the CDR3: TGTGCCAGCAGTCCCCTCGACAGTGCAACTAATGAAAAACTGTTTTTT. The whole variable domain, remainder taken from reference TRBV28 and TRBJ1-4, is DVKVTQSSRYLVKRTGEKVFLECVQDMDHENMFWYRQDPGLGLRLIYFSYDVKMKEKGDIPEGYSVSREKKERFSLILESASTNQTSMYLCASSPLDSATNEKLFFGSGTQLSVL.

The CDR3: CASSLEARGGGYTF. DNA for the CDR3: TGTGCCAGCAGTCTAGAGGCCCGAGGAGGTGGCTACACCTTC. This chain joins TRBV7-9 and TRBJ1-2, with D uncertain. Trimming removed 6 bases from V and 7 bases from J, with 18 bases in between. The germline V gene has CDR1 SEHNR and CDR2 FQNEAQ (reference sequence). The CDR3 is 14 amino acids.

V and J are TRBV2 and TRBJ2-6; D possibly corresponds to TRBD2 (6 bases). The CDR3 loop spans 15 amino acids. Trimming left V 6 bases short and J 2 bases short, with 11 bases between. CDR1 SNHLY and CDR2 FYNNEI come from the germline V gene. The CDR3 region has the DNA TGTGCCAGCAGGCGACTAGTAGCTGGGGCCAACGTCCTGACTTTC. Translating it yields CASRRLVAGANVLTF.

Here the CDR3 reads CASSLTGLAYNEQFF. CDR3 sequence (DNA): TGTGCCAGCAGCTTAACCGGGCTAGCTTACAATGAGCAGTTCTTC. The chain joins TRBV7-3 to TRBJ2-1; D is perhaps TRBD2 (5 bases). CDR1 and CDR2 from the germline V gene are SGHTA and FQGTGA. The CDR3 extends over 15 amino acids. The V and J ends lost 0 bases and 4 bases respectively, with 10 bases between them.

The chain has TRBV7-9 and TRBJ1-1, with a tentative D call TRBD1 (5 bases). V was trimmed by 5 bases and J by 0 bases, leaving 16 bases between them. This CDR3 spans 16 amino acids. Germline CDR1 and CDR2: SEHNR and FQNEAQ (reference sequence). The CDR3 DNA reads as TGTGCCAGCAGCCAACCGGGGCAGGGCTTGAACACTGAAGCTTTCTTT. Protein sequence: CASSQPGQGLNTEAFF.

V gene TRBV5-1 combines with J gene TRBJ2-2; perhaps TRBD2 as D (5 bases). The CDR3 spans 14 residues. The germline CDR1 and CDR2 sequences are SGHRS and YFSETQ. Trimming shortened V by 0 bases and J by 5 bases, and 8 bases separated the two germline ends. The CDR3 loop reads CASSLAGGTGELFF. The CDR3 DNA sequence: TGCGCCAGCAGCTTGGCGGGCGGGACCGGGGAGCTGTTTTTT.

The CDR3 DNA follows: TGTGCCAGCAGCTTAGAGTGGTTCAGCGGGAGCAATGAGCAGTTCTTC. The encoded protein is CASSLEWFSGSNEQFF. The chain employs TRBV7-8 and TRBJ2-1; 8 bases fit TRBD2. Germline values: CDR1 SGHVS, CDR2 FQNEAQ. Trimming cost V 1 base and J 6 bases; bases outside gene matches: 8. The CDR3 length is 16 residues.

The chain uses TRBV6-5 and TRBJ2-7; D may be TRBD1 or TRBD2 (5 bases each). The length of the CDR3 is 15 residues. The germline V and J ends were trimmed by 5 bases and 2 bases, with 16 bases remaining between them. Germline CDR1 is MNHEY and CDR2 is SVGAGI. CDR3: CASSLNDRGPYEQYF. The DNA of the CDR3 is TGTGCCAGCAGTCTTAACGACAGAGGGCCCTACGAGCAGTACTTC.

This chain joins TRBV4-1 and TRBJ2-7, with 13 bases identical to TRBD2. The V segment lost 0 bases and the J segment 2 bases; nucleotides outside the gene matches: 13. Germline assignment: CDR1 MGHRA and CDR2 YSYEKL. The length of the CDR3 is 20 residues. Here the CDR3 DNA reads TGCGCCAGCAGCCAAGATCGAACTAGCGGGAGGGCAAAACTCCCCTACGAGCAGTACTTC. This codes for CASSQDRTSGRAKLPYEQYF.

V and J are TRBV19 and TRBJ2-1; TRBD2 might be the D (6 bases). Germline values: CDR1 LNHDA, CDR2 SQIVND (reference sequence). V shed 9 bases and J shed 5 bases, with 17 bases lying between them. The CDR3 has 14 residues. The CDR3 DNA follows: TGTGCCAGCTCTGGATCGGGGACTCACAATGAGCAGTTCTTC. Residues: CASSGSGTHNEQFF. Supplemented by reference TRBV19 and TRBJ2-1, the full variable domain reads DGGITQSPKYLFRKEGQNVTLSCEQNLNHDAMYWYRQDPGQGLRLIYYSQIVNDFQKGDIAEGYSVSREKKESFPLTVTSAQKNPTAFYLCASSGSGTHNEQFFGPGTRLTVL.

The chain links TRBV9 to TRBJ2-4; TRBD1 is a possible D gene (5 bases). There are 14 residues in the CDR3. Between the trimmed V and J ends, which lost 0 bases and 6 bases, there was a span of 10 bases. The germline CDR1 and CDR2 sequences are SGDLS and YYNGEE. CDR3 sequence (DNA): TGTGCCAGCAGCGTAGAGGTTAGGGGAAACATTCAGTACTTC. Its protein product is CASSVEVRGNIQYF.

The gene calls are TRBV28 and TRBJ1-4; perhaps TRBD1 as D (6 bases). This CDR3 has 18 amino acids. V gave up 3 bases and J gave up 8 bases, with 25 bases separating them. Germline lookup yields CDR1 MDHEN and CDR2 SYDVKM. CDR3 residues: CASSFPPTATGLREKLFF. The CDR3 DNA is TGTGCCAGCAGTTTCCCCCCAACCGCAACAGGGTTGAGGGAAAAACTGTTTTTT.

This clone was recorded only once. The chain has TRBV29-1 and TRBJ2-3; D assignment may be TRBD1 or TRBD2 (5 bases each). The CDR3 totals 13 residues. Germline V lookup: CDR1 SQVTM, CDR2 ANQGSEA. V was pared by 4 bases and J by 5 bases, with 13 bases between. CDR3 coding DNA: TGCAGCGTTGGGGCCGGGACGCAAGATACGCAGTATTTT. Translating it yields CSVGAGTQDTQYF.

This clone was seen once. The chain recombines TRBV5-6 with TRBJ2-7; possible D gene TRBD2, 5 bases. The germline CDR1 and CDR2 sequences are SGHDT and YYEEEE. Deletions cut 4 bases from V and 4 bases from J, with 15 bases between. The CDR3 runs 14 residues. In nucleotides, the CDR3 is TGTGCCAGCAGCCTCCCGGGGAAAGGGTACGAGCAGTACTTC. Protein product: CASSLPGKGYEQYF.

The CDR3 here is CASSPRLAGGLYNEQFF. The CDR3 region has the DNA TGTGCCAGCAGCCCGAGACTAGCGGGGGGGCTTTACAATGAGCAGTTCTTC. V gene TRBV7-6 combines with J gene TRBJ2-1, with 14 positions matching TRBD2. V trimming: 5 bases; J trimming: 4 bases; junction bases outside the gene matches: 7. This CDR3 contains 17 residues. Per the germline V gene, CDR1 is SGHVS and CDR2 is FNYEAQ.

The genes are TRBV5-4 and TRBJ1-5; TRBD1 aligns across 7 bases. Per the germline V gene, CDR1 is SGHNT and CDR2 is YYREEE (reference sequence). V gave up 5 bases and J gave up 4 bases; unmatched junction bases: 3. The CDR3 is 13 amino acids. CDR3 protein: CASRQTGNQPQHF. The CDR3 DNA is TGTGCCAGCAGACAGACAGGGAATCAGCCCCAGCATTTT.

This sequence joins TRBV19 and TRBJ2-7; D perhaps matches TRBD1 (6 bases). V was trimmed by 3 bases and J by 3 bases, leaving 18 bases between them. This CDR3 is 16 amino acids long. CDR1 and CDR2 (germline): LNHDA, SQIVND (reference sequence). This CDR3 reads CASSIFPGHLGYEQYF. DNA for the CDR3: TGTGCCAGTAGTATTTTTCCGGGACACCTTGGCTACGAGCAGTACTTC.

This sequence joins TRBV6-6 and TRBJ1-5, with no clear D. Trimming removed 2 bases from V and 0 bases from J, with 11 bases in between. CDR1 is MNHNY and CDR2 is SVGAGI in the germline V gene (reference sequence). The CDR3 sequence is 16 residues long. DNA of the CDR3: TGTGCCAGCAGTTACGAGACAAAACATAGCAATCAGCCCCAGCATTTT. Residues: CASSYETKHSNQPQHF.

V usage is TRBV27 and J usage is TRBJ2-4; no firm D call. The CDR3 consists of 15 residues. Germline V gene lookup returns CDR1 MNHEY and CDR2 SMNVEV (reference sequence). V was clipped by 5 bases and J by 0 bases, with 11 bases between them. This CDR3 is CASSASFLAKNIQYF. The CDR3 DNA reads as TGTGCCAGCAGTGCAAGCTTCTTAGCCAAAAACATTCAGTACTTC.

The chain couples TRBV27 to TRBJ2-7; 10 nucleotides line up with TRBD2. The junction had 4 bases not matched to a gene; V was cut back by 4 bases and J by 4 bases. Germline CDR1 reads MNHEY; CDR2 reads SMNVEV (reference sequence). This CDR3 spans 14 amino acids. The CDR3 protein is CASSSRLAGYEQYF. Here the CDR3 DNA reads TGTGCCAGCAGTTCTCGACTAGCGGGTTACGAGCAGTACTTC.

The CDR3 sequence is CASSTLAEGTDTQYF. Written as DNA, the CDR3 is TGTGCCAGTTCAACGCTAGCGGAAGGCACAGATACGCAGTATTTT. The chain joins TRBV6-1 to TRBJ2-3, with 7 bases that match TRBD2. The CDR3 is 15 amino acids. Per germline, CDR1 MNHNS and CDR2 SASEGT. J lost 1 base, V lost 9 bases, and 10 bases had no gene match.

This sequence joins TRBV6-1 and TRBJ1-6; 7 bases are shared with TRBD1. This CDR3 comprises 15 residues. Germline CDR1 reads MNHNS; CDR2 reads SASEGT. Trimming at V came to 1 base and at J to 7 bases, leaving 4 bases not matched to a gene. The CDR3 sequence is CASSEVGTENSPLHF. The DNA of the CDR3 is TGTGCCAGCAGTGAAGTCGGGACAGAAAATTCACCCCTCCACTTT.

The CDR3 bases are TGTGCCAGCAGCACCGTGGCAGGGGGCCGGCCTGGCTACACCTTC. It is translated as CASSTVAGGRPGYTF. This rearrangement joins TRBV7-9 to TRBJ1-2, with 8 bases fitting TRBD1. This CDR3 region has 15 residues. After removal of 5 bases from V and 7 bases from J, the junction contained 12 bases not matched to a gene. Germline values: CDR1 SEHNR, CDR2 FQNEAQ (reference sequence). Combining the CDR3 with reference TRBV7-9 and TRBJ1-2 gives the whole variable domain DTGVSQNPRHKITKRGQNVTFRCDPISEHNRLYWYRQTLGQGPEFLTYFQNEAQLEKSRLLSDRFSAERPKGSFSTLEIQRTEQGDSAMYLCASSTVAGGRPGYTFGSGTRLTVV.

The chain couples TRBV5-1 to TRBJ1-5; D gene ambiguous. Germline lookup yields CDR1 SGHRS and CDR2 YFSETQ. This CDR3 contains 14 residues. The ends were cut back, 0 bases at V and 2 bases at J, with 6 bases in the middle. CDR3 nucleotide sequence: TGCGCCAGCAGCTTGGATGGGGGCAATCAGCCCCAGCATTTT. This encodes CASSLDGGNQPQHF.

The chain links TRBV2 to TRBJ2-2, with 10 bases fitting TRBD2. Unmatched junction bases numbered 3, after V lost 5 bases and J lost 3 bases. Germline loops: CDR1 SNHLY, CDR2 FYNNEI. The length of the CDR3 is 15 residues. This CDR3 is CASSRAGGYTGELFF. The CDR3 bases are TGTGCCAGCAGTCGAGCGGGGGGGTACACCGGGGAGCTGTTTTTT.

The chain carries TRBV5-4 and TRBJ2-1, with D possibly being TRBD2 (5 bases). This CDR3 has 15 residues. The V end lost 0 bases, the J end lost 6 bases, and 13 bases lay between the germline ends. Germline assignment: CDR1 SGHNT and CDR2 YYREEE (reference sequence). The CDR3 sequence is CASSLEEALINEQFF. CDR3 nucleotides: TGTGCCAGCAGCTTGGAGGAGGCCCTTATCAATGAGCAGTTCTTC.

In this sample, this clone turned up once. The gene calls are TRBV28 and TRBJ1-4; 11 bases map to TRBD1. This CDR3 has 16 residues. The germline V gene encodes CDR1 MDHEN and CDR2 SYDVKM. The V segment lost 6 bases and the J segment 8 bases; nucleotides outside the gene matches: 11. The CDR3 bases are TGTGCCAGCAGATACAATGGACAGGGGGCTTTGGAAAAACTGTTTTTT. Its protein is CASRYNGQGALEKLFF.